These 31 T cell receptor beta chains originate from one sample sequenced in a study of blood T cell repertoires in COVID-19. The repertoire was sequenced with immunoSEQ multiplex PCR; TCRdb's copy has only in-frame clones and lacks some. The data contain around 220,000 clones, 75% to 90% of them singletons. Material: peripheral blood. Source of these receptors: a human donor in a cohort sampled during active COVID-19.

This clone has just a few counts. The V and J genes are TRBV28 and TRBJ2-7; D is possibly TRBD2 (6 bases). The length of the CDR3 is 15 residues. Trimming left V 7 bases short and J 5 bases short, with 21 bases between. Germline CDR1 MDHEN, CDR2 SYDVKM. CDR3 loop: CASTLSSAGSNEQYF. CDR3 DNA sequence: TGTGCCAGCACCTTATCTAGCGCAGGGAGCAACGAGCAGTACTTC.

In its sample, this clone was seen once. This rearrangement joins TRBV9 to TRBJ2-3; TRBD2 is a possible D gene (5 bases). This CDR3 comprises 14 residues. The germline V gene encodes CDR1 SGDLS and CDR2 YYNGEE. V was clipped by 7 bases and J by 0 bases, with 12 bases between them. CDR3 sequence reads: CASCLAASTDTQYF. The CDR3 DNA sequence: TGTGCCAGCTGTCTAGCAGCCAGCACAGATACGCAGTATTTT.

The chain employs TRBV3-1 (or the pseudogene TRBV3-2) and TRBJ2-7; D gene unclear. The length of the CDR3 is 11 residues. CDR1 is LGHDT and CDR2 is YNNKEL in the germline V gene (reference sequence). Deletions cut 0 bases from V and 7 bases from J, with 4 bases between. The CDR3 DNA reads as TGTGCCAGCAGCCAAGAGAGAGAGCAGTACTTC. Translating gives CASSQEREQYF.

The chain is built from TRBV4-3 and TRBJ2-6; TRBD2 aligns across 11 bases. This CDR3 is built from 19 residues. Trimming at V came to 0 bases and at J to 2 bases, leaving 6 bases not matched to a gene. The V gene's germline CDR1 is LGHNA and CDR2 YSLEER. The CDR3: CASSQDMVAGGAGANVLTF. The CDR3, as DNA: TGCGCCAGCAGCCAAGATATGGTAGCGGGAGGGGCTGGGGCCAACGTCCTGACTTTC.

The chain carries TRBV18 and TRBJ1-5; the D is unclear. The CDR3 extends over 15 amino acids. CDR1 is KGHSH and CDR2 is LQKENI in the germline V gene. Trimming stripped 3 bases from V and 5 bases from J, with 14 bases between. This CDR3 reads CASSPGLGGDQPQHF. In nucleotides, the CDR3 is TGTGCCAGCTCACCCGGGCTCGGCGGGGATCAGCCCCAGCATTTT.

The chain carries TRBV27 and TRBJ2-7; D remains ambiguous. V was clipped by 0 bases and J by 1 base, with 13 bases between them. The CDR3 runs to 16 residues. Germline V gene data show CDR1 as MNHEY and CDR2 as SMNVEV (reference sequence). CDR3 sequence (DNA): TGTGCCAGCAGTTTATCGGCTTTTGGTCGTTCCTACGAGCAGTACTTC. Protein: CASSLSAFGRSYEQYF.

The rearrangement links TRBV9 to TRBJ1-2; TRBD1 agrees at 7 bases. CDR3 length: 14 residues. J gave up 5 bases and V 4 bases, and 8 bases lay outside the gene matches. The V gene's germline CDR1 is SGDLS and CDR2 YYNGEE. The CDR3 sequence is CASSSIQGNYGYTF. CDR3 DNA sequence: TGTGCCAGCAGCTCCATACAGGGGAATTATGGCTACACCTTC.

The V and J genes are TRBV6-4 and TRBJ2-1, with D tentatively TRBD2 (6 bases). Germline V gives CDR1 MRHNA, CDR2 SNTAGT. V was clipped by 2 bases and J by 3 bases, with 14 bases between them. This CDR3 has 16 amino acids. CDR3 loop: CASSDQPGVGYNEQFF. In nucleotides, the CDR3 is TGTGCCAGCAGTGACCAGCCGGGAGTTGGCTACAATGAGCAGTTCTTC.

The rearrangement uses TRBV11-2 and TRBJ2-7; D is unclear. V was shortened by 1 base and J by 7 bases, with 14 bases between the two germline ends. This CDR3 contains 14 residues. Germline-derived CDR1 and CDR2 are SGHAT and FQNNGV. The CDR3 nucleotides read TGTGCCAGCAGCTTAGTCCCAGGCCCGGTGGAGCAGTACTTC. It encodes CASSLVPGPVEQYF. Looking up the rest from reference TRBV11-2 and TRBJ2-7 gives the full variable domain: EAGVAQSPRYKIIEKRQSVAFWCNPISGHATLYWYQQILGQGPKLLIQFQNNGVVDDSQLPKDRFSAERLKGVDSTLKIQPAKLEDSAVYLCASSLVPGPVEQYFGPGTRLTVT.

This chain joins TRBV11-2 and TRBJ2-1; tentatively, D is TRBD2 (6 bases). Germline V gives CDR1 SGHAT, CDR2 FQNNGV. This CDR3 spans 11 amino acids. In nucleotides, the CDR3 is TGTGCAGTCGGGAGCTACAATGAGCAGTTCTTC. It yields the protein CAVGSYNEQFF.

The chain is built from TRBV30 and TRBJ1-6; tentatively, D is TRBD1 (6 bases). CDR1 is GTSNPN and CDR2 is SVGIG in the germline V gene (reference sequence). This CDR3 comprises 14 residues. V was pared by 0 bases and J by 4 bases, with 7 bases between. CDR3 in DNA: TGTGCCTGGAGTGTACAGGGTTATAATTCACCCCTCCACTTT. Amino acid sequence: CAWSVQGYNSPLHF.

This sequence joins TRBV18 and TRBJ2-5, with no clear D. Germline V CDR1 and CDR2: KGHSH, LQKENI. The V and J ends lost 3 bases and 2 bases respectively, with 10 bases between them. CDR3 length equals 14 residues. The CDR3 DNA sequence: TGTGCCAGCTCACCCGTCTCGGAGCAAGAGACCCAGTACTTC. Its translation: CASSPVSEQETQYF.

The rearrangement links TRBV19 to TRBJ2-3, with TRBD2 identical over 11 bases. V shed 2 bases and J 0 bases; nucleotides not matched to a gene: 16. CDR1 LNHDA and CDR2 SQIVND come from the germline V gene (reference sequence). The CDR3 has 21 amino acids. CDR3 coding DNA: TGTGCCAGTAGTATATGGAGGGGGACTAGCGGAAGAACAATTAGCACAGATACGCAGTATTTT. Amino acids: CASSIWRGTSGRTISTDTQYF.

V is TRBV5-1 and J is TRBJ1-3, with D perhaps matching TRBD1 (6 bases). From germline, CDR1 is SGHRS and CDR2 YFSETQ. The CDR3 covers 16 residues. The V end was cut by 5 bases, the J end by 3 bases, with 18 bases between. This CDR3 is CASSYTGNEGGNTIYF. In nucleotides, the CDR3 is TGCGCCAGCAGTTATACAGGGAATGAAGGTGGAAACACCATATATTTT.

J is TRBJ2-7 and V is TRBV19; a possible D gene is TRBD2 (7 bases). Germline V gives CDR1 LNHDA, CDR2 SQIVND (reference sequence). The germline V and J ends were trimmed by 7 bases and 6 bases, with 16 bases remaining between them. This CDR3 comprises 13 residues. The CDR3 protein is CASKGGGQSEQYF. In DNA form, the CDR3 reads TGTGCCAGTAAAGGCGGGGGCCAGAGCGAGCAGTACTTC.

This clone was observed a few times. V gene TRBV6-5 combines with J gene TRBJ1-5, with D uncertain. There are 15 residues in the CDR3. Germline V gene lookup returns CDR1 MNHEY and CDR2 SVGAGI. V was clipped by 4 bases and J by 5 bases, with 15 bases between them. The CDR3 DNA reads as TGTGCCAGCAGTTCCCCCCGAGGGCGGGATCAGCCCCAGCATTTT. It is translated as CASSSPRGRDQPQHF.

This clone was detected a few times. The chain couples TRBV9 to TRBJ1-1; D may be TRBD1 (5 bases). CDR1 SGDLS and CDR2 YYNGEE come from the germline V gene. The CDR3 loop spans 13 amino acids. V shed 5 bases and J shed 6 bases, with 14 bases lying between them. The CDR3: CASSVREGAEAFF. The DNA for the CDR3 is TGTGCCAGCAGTGTCAGGGAAGGGGCTGAAGCTTTCTTT.

The genes are TRBV28 and TRBJ2-5; 11 nucleotides agree with TRBD2. This CDR3 comprises 17 residues. Losses at the gene ends were 6 bases for V and 3 bases for J; bases not matched to a gene: 12. Germline V gene data show CDR1 as MDHEN and CDR2 as SYDVKM. CDR3 protein: CASSPSGGGLAEETQYF. CDR3 coding DNA: TGTGCCAGCAGCCCCTCCGGCGGGGGACTAGCGGAAGAGACCCAGTACTTC.

This rearrangement joins TRBV7-2 to TRBJ1-1; D is uncertain. CDR1 and CDR2 (germline): SGHTA, FQGNSA. CDR3 size: 13 residues. V gave up 7 bases and J gave up 4 bases, with 13 bases separating them. As DNA, the CDR3 is TGTGCCAGCACCCTCGGGATTGTCACTGAAGCTTTCTTT. Translating gives CASTLGIVTEAFF.

This sequence joins TRBV6-1 and TRBJ2-7, with TRBD2 identical over 12 bases. The trim removed 0 bases at V and 7 bases at J, leaving 4 bases unmatched. This CDR3 contains 15 residues. The V gene's germline CDR1 is MNHNS and CDR2 SASEGT. CDR3 DNA sequence: TGTGCCAGCAGTGAAGCACTAGCGGGGGGCAGGGAGCAGTACTTC. It yields the protein CASSEALAGGREQYF.

CDR3 bases: TGTGCCAGCAGTTTAGGGCCAGGGGGCTTAATCTATGGCTACACCTTC. It translates to CASSLGPGGLIYGYTF. V and J are TRBV28 and TRBJ1-2, with 8 bases fitting TRBD1. Losses at the gene ends were 2 bases for V and 4 bases for J; bases not matched to a gene: 9. The CDR3 contains 16 residues. Germline CDR1 and CDR2: MDHEN and SYDVKM.

The V call is TRBV7-2, the J call TRBJ2-1; 9 bases fit TRBD2. Germline CDR1 and CDR2: SGHTA and FQGNSA. The ends lost 5 bases at V and 8 bases at J; junction bases unmatched: 13. The CDR3 has 16 residues. The CDR3 sequence is CASSPARDSGSYEQFF. The CDR3, as DNA: TGTGCCAGCAGCCCAGCCCGGGATAGCGGGAGCTATGAGCAGTTCTTC.

This chain uses TRBV11-2 with TRBJ2-7; D possibly corresponds to TRBD1 (5 bases). Trimming shortened V by 2 bases and J by 5 bases, and 16 bases separated the two germline ends. Germline V gives CDR1 SGHAT, CDR2 FQNNGV. This CDR3 spans 15 amino acids. In DNA, the CDR3 is TGTGCCAGCAGCTTAAGGGGCAGGGCGAGCGACGAGCAGTACTTC. Amino acid sequence: CASSLRGRASDEQYF.

This rearrangement joins TRBV24-1 to TRBJ2-5; 10 nucleotides agree with TRBD1. Germline values: CDR1 KGHDR, CDR2 SFDVKD. J was trimmed by 5 bases and V by 7 bases; bases with no gene match: 6. The CDR3 spans 14 residues. CDR3 loop: CATRPGQGTETQYF. Here the CDR3 DNA reads TGTGCCACCAGGCCGGGACAGGGGACGGAGACCCAGTACTTC.

This rearrangement joins TRBV25-1 to TRBJ1-2; D is uncertain. The CDR3 consists of 15 residues. CDR1 MGHDK and CDR2 SYGVNS come from the germline V gene. Trimming stripped 1 base from V and 0 bases from J, with 9 bases between. The CDR3 spells CASSELHPPNYGYTF. The CDR3 coding sequence is TGTGCCAGCAGTGAATTACACCCACCTAACTATGGCTACACCTTC.

The genes are TRBV11-2 and TRBJ2-7; possibly TRBD2 for D (6 bases). The CDR3 runs 16 residues. V lost 4 bases to trimming and J lost 2 bases, with 18 bases between them. The germline V gene encodes CDR1 SGHAT and CDR2 FQNNGV. The CDR3 sequence: CASSSRATGETYEQYF. In DNA, the CDR3 is TGTGCCAGCAGCTCGAGGGCCACGGGGGAAACCTACGAGCAGTACTTC. Full variable domain (remainder filled in from reference TRBV11-2 and TRBJ2-7): EAGVAQSPRYKIIEKRQSVAFWCNPISGHATLYWYQQILGQGPKLLIQFQNNGVVDDSQLPKDRFSAERLKGVDSTLKIQPAKLEDSAVYLCASSSRATGETYEQYFGPGTRLTVT.

This chain links TRBV5-1 with TRBJ2-7; weak D call: TRBD1 (6 bases). The ends were cut back, 4 bases at V and 9 bases at J, with 26 bases in the middle. Germline loops: CDR1 SGHRS, CDR2 YFSETQ. The CDR3 sequence is 16 residues long. The CDR3 nucleotides read TGCGCCAGCAGCCTTCCTCCAGACAGGAATCCTACGAGGCAGTACTTC. Amino acid sequence: CASSLPPDRNPTRQYF.

This clone has just one count. The chain recombines TRBV15 with TRBJ1-1; 7 nucleotides match TRBD1. The CDR3 is made up of 16 amino acids. CDR1 is LNHNV and CDR2 is YYDKDF in the germline V gene (reference sequence). V shed 0 bases and J 4 bases; nucleotides not matched to a gene: 8. The CDR3 protein is CATSRDHRGLGTEAFF. The CDR3 region has the DNA TGTGCCACCAGCAGAGATCACAGGGGTTTGGGCACTGAAGCTTTCTTT.

The chain employs TRBV7-2 and TRBJ2-1; 8 bases align to TRBD1. Trimming removed 6 bases from V and 4 bases from J; junction bases left unmatched: 8. The CDR3 covers 15 residues. Germline V CDR1 and CDR2: SGHTA, FQGNSA. The CDR3 loop reads CASRDDRGRYNEQFF. DNA of the CDR3: TGTGCCAGCAGAGACGACAGGGGACGGTACAATGAGCAGTTCTTC.

This clone was found a few times. The chain employs TRBV28 and TRBJ2-7; D perhaps matches TRBD1 (7 bases). V was cut by 5 bases and J by 3 bases, with 20 bases left in between. This CDR3 is built from 16 residues. Germline CDR1 and CDR2: MDHEN and SYDVKM. The CDR3 nucleotides are TGTGCCAGCAGTCCAACACTGGGGGGACAGAGCTACGAGCAGTACTTC. Translating gives CASSPTLGGQSYEQYF. The complete variable domain, with remaining parts taken from reference TRBV28 and TRBJ2-7, reads DVKVTQSSRYLVKRTGEKVFLECVQDMDHENMFWYRQDPGLGLRLIYFSYDVKMKEKGDIPEGYSVSREKKERFSLILESASTNQTSMYLCASSPTLGGQSYEQYFGPGTRLTVT.

This clone has a handful of counts. The CDR3 DNA reads TGTGCCAGCAGCTTGAAACTCACTAGCGGGAGCTACGAGCAGTACTTC. Residues: CASSLKLTSGSYEQYF. This chain uses TRBV5-4 with TRBJ2-7; TRBD2 matches 11 bases. CDR1 SGHNT and CDR2 YYREEE come from the germline V gene (reference sequence). The length of the CDR3 is 16 residues. V was pared by 1 base and J by 3 bases, with 6 bases of the junction left unmatched.